This T cell receptor (beta chain) was recovered during a study of cytomegalovirus exposure and HLA in healthy donors. Trimming took off 7 bases at V and 6 bases at J, with 19 bases between the two ends. The CDR3 runs to 14 residues. Germline CDR1 is MNHEY and CDR2 is SVGAGI. Overall study results and limits: The study recorded 160 or so TCR beta chains that were cytomegalovirus-associated. Specificity of three CMV-associated chains for CMV antigens was verified in vitro. In a later analysis, a genetic analysis reported fewer productive-TCR N-insertions in an Asian-associated ancestry cluster than the cohort average. From TCR beta sequences, most subjects' HLA-A and HLA-B alleles were reportedly predicted accurately.

PCR amplification relied on 60 Vbeta primers (plus 13 Jbeta primers). TCRdb's copy holds only in-frame clones and misses some; the assay was immunoSEQ multiplex PCR. The repertoire consists of 110,000 to 150,000 clones, with around 9.7% occurring once and the leading ten covering 1.8%. Turning to this clone: Its antigen is unknown.

Sequencing was carried out using PBMCs. This sequence joins TRBV6-5 and TRBJ2-7, with D possibly matching TRBD2 (5 bases). This receptor was identified in a man over 45 in good health and CMV-seronegative. CDR3 amino acids: CASNPGNSWGEQYF. The CDR3 DNA sequence: TGTGCCAGCAACCCGGGAAACTCATGGGGCGAGCAGTACTTC.